This TCR beta chain was recovered during a study of blood T cell repertoires in COVID-19. Measured with immunoSEQ multiplex PCR; TCRdb has only the in-frame clones, and not every one. Here the sample spans tens of thousands of clones, approximately 90% being singletons. V was trimmed by 3 bases and J by 9 bases, leaving 12 bases between them. CDR3 size: 13 residues. CDR1 and CDR2 from the germline V gene are LNHNV and YYDKDF (reference sequence). The clonotype originates from a woman aged 60 to 75 with active COVID-19. The gene calls are TRBV15 and TRBJ2-1, with D tentatively TRBD2 (5 bases). Sequencing was performed on peripheral blood. CDR3 protein: CATSRSAGGEQFF. CDR3 in DNA: TGTGCCACCAGCAGGTCGGCGGGCGGTGAGCAGTTCTTC. The full variable domain, in which reference TRBV15 and TRBJ2-1 provide the parts outside the CDR3, is DAMVIQNPRYQVTQFGKPVTLSCSQTLNHNVMYWYQQKSSQAPKLLFHYYDKDFNNEADTPDNFQSRRPNTSFCFLDIRSPGLGDTAMYLCATSRSAGGEQFFGPGTRLTVL.